This T cell receptor (beta chain) was retrieved from a study of blood T cell repertoires in COVID-19. Study overall: COVID-19 samples collected from the United States, Italy and Spain covered acute and convalescent phases. PBMCs, B-cell-depleted T cells, or T cells were the source of the cDNA or gDNA that made up the material.

Profiled with immunoSEQ multiplex PCR; TCRdb holds only in-frame clones, not every one. The sample has approximately 38,000 clones; around 90% are singletons. Germline values: CDR1 MDHEN, CDR2 SYDVKM. The CDR3 spans 14 residues. Between the trimmed V and J ends, which lost 2 bases and 2 bases, there was a span of 9 bases. Sequenced input: peripheral blood. The rearrangement links TRBV28 to TRBJ2-5; possible D gene TRBD1, 5 bases. This sequence was found in a human donor in a cohort sampled during active COVID-19. The CDR3, as DNA: TGTGCCAGCAGTTTACGGACACTACAAGAGACCCAGTACTTC. This translates into CASSLRTLQETQYF.